The 17 T cell receptor beta chains reported below all come from one sample, sequenced in a study of PD-1 blockade in classical Hodgkin lymphoma. Every one of the patients relapsed after autologous stem cell transplantation (brentuximab vedotin exposure was variable). Profiling relied on immunoSEQ multiplex PCR, and the TCRdb table lists in-frame clones only, not all of them. The table has roughly 150,000 clones, 78% seen once. The sequences come from peripheral blood mononuclear cells (PBMCs), collected before the second cycle of nivolumab. The receptors come from a human donor with classical Hodgkin lymphoma.

The chain couples TRBV5-6 to TRBJ2-1, with D possibly matching TRBD1 (6 bases). CDR1 and CDR2 from the germline V gene are SGHDT and YYEEEE. CDR3 length equals 16 residues. V was shortened by 4 bases and J by 4 bases, with 18 bases between the two germline ends. CDR3 sequence reads: CASSHGTLELYNEQFF. As DNA, the CDR3 is TGTGCCAGCAGCCACGGGACACTCGAGCTTTACAATGAGCAGTTCTTC.

This clone has a handful of counts. V and J are TRBV6-6 and TRBJ2-5, with D hard to call. CDR1 and CDR2 (germline): MNHNY, SVGAGI (reference sequence). CDR3 length: 13 amino acids. Between the trimmed V and J ends, which lost 2 bases and 5 bases, there was a span of 9 bases. DNA of the CDR3: TGTGCCAGCAGTTACGAAGCGCGGGAGACCCAGTACTTC. Its protein is CASSYEARETQYF.

This clone was picked up a small number of times. The rearrangement uses TRBV19 and TRBJ2-1; D is unclear. Germline CDR1 is LNHDA and CDR2 is SQIVND (reference sequence). V was shortened by 2 bases and J by 4 bases, with 6 bases between the two germline ends. CDR3 length equals 13 residues. This CDR3 is CASSIWYYNEQFF. In DNA, the CDR3 is TGTGCCAGTAGTATATGGTATTACAATGAGCAGTTCTTC.

The CDR3 protein is CASSYDHRASGNTIYF. As DNA, the CDR3 is TGTGCCAGCAGTTACGACCATCGGGCCTCTGGAAACACCATATATTTT. This sequence joins TRBV6-5 and TRBJ1-3; D gene unclear. This CDR3 is 16 amino acids long. V dropped 2 bases and J dropped 0 bases, with 11 bases sitting between them. Germline CDR1 and CDR2: MNHEY and SVGAGI.

This chain connects TRBV28 to TRBJ1-2; no reliable D call. The germline V gene encodes CDR1 MDHEN and CDR2 SYDVKM. V lost 3 bases and J lost 4, with 18 bases in between. This CDR3 region has 16 residues. The CDR3 sequence: CASSFGYPGYGYGYTF. The DNA for the CDR3 is TGTGCCAGCAGTTTTGGCTATCCCGGGTATGGCTATGGCTACACCTTC.

The CDR3 reads CASSAGQGHTGELFF. CDR3 bases: TGCGCCAGCAGCGCGGGACAGGGGCACACCGGGGAGCTGTTTTTT. The chain carries TRBV5-1 and TRBJ2-2; 10 bases line up with TRBD1. The CDR3 is 15 residues long. The germline CDR1 and CDR2 sequences are SGHRS and YFSETQ. With 4 bases clipped from V and 3 bases from J, the junction kept 3 bases outside the gene matches.

The J gene is TRBJ1-5, the V gene TRBV7-9; 10 bases map to TRBD1. J lost 2 bases, V lost 5 bases, and 3 bases had no gene match. The CDR3 is 15 residues long. Per the germline V gene, CDR1 is SEHNR and CDR2 is FQNEAQ (reference sequence). This CDR3 reads CASSRGTGGNQPQHF. The CDR3 DNA follows: TGTGCCAGCAGCCGAGGGACAGGGGGCAATCAGCCCCAGCATTTT.

The table lists this clone with a count of one. One end of the junction does not line up with germline, which may come from a read error. The V gene is TRBV10-3, the J gene TRBJ1-2; D is uncertain. There are 13 residues in the CDR3. Germline lookup yields CDR1 ENHRY and CDR2 SYGVKD. The CDR3 reads CASSYSVVYGYTF. Here the CDR3 DNA reads TGTGCCAGCAGTTACTCGGTTGTCTATGGCTACACCTTC.

The rearrangement uses TRBV5-1 and TRBJ2-2; 8 bases line up with TRBD1. The V gene's germline CDR1 is SGHRS and CDR2 YFSETQ. Trimming at V came to 5 bases and at J to 4 bases, leaving 4 bases not matched to a gene. This CDR3 spans 14 amino acids. The CDR3 loop is CASRQGVRTGELFF. The CDR3 nucleotides are TGCGCCAGCAGACAGGGGGTACGCACCGGGGAGCTGTTTTTT. The full variable domain, its missing parts supplied by reference TRBV5-1 and TRBJ2-2, is KAGVTQTPRYLIKTRGQQVTLSCSPISGHRSVSWYQQTPGQGLQFLFEYFSETQRNKGNFPGRFSGRQFSNSRSEMNVSTLELGDSALYLCASRQGVRTGELFFGEGSRLTVL.

This chain connects TRBV5-6 to TRBJ2-7; D call uncertain. CDR1 is SGHDT, CDR2 YYEEEE, per germline. Trimming took 0 bases from V and 1 from J, leaving 8 bases between them. The CDR3 spans 14 residues. CDR3 region: CASSLGQPSYEQYF. Here the CDR3 DNA reads TGTGCCAGCAGCTTGGGCCAGCCGTCCTACGAGCAGTACTTC.

In the case of this clone: Additional DNA sequences in this sample encode the identical CDR3. The J gene is TRBJ2-3, the V gene TRBV9; D may be TRBD1 (6 bases). The germline V and J ends were trimmed by 2 bases and 0 bases, with 7 bases remaining between them. The CDR3 has 14 residues. The germline gives CDR1 SGDLS, CDR2 YYNGEE. CDR3 bases: TGTGCCAGCAGCGTGGACAGTAGCACAGATACGCAGTATTTT. This translates into CASSVDSSTDTQYF. Full variable domain (rest looked up from reference TRBV9 and TRBJ2-3): DSGVTQTPKHLITATGQRVTLRCSPRSGDLSVYWYQQSLDQGLQFLIQYYNGEERAKGNILERFSAQQFPDLHSELNLSSLELGDSALYFCASSVDSSTDTQYFGPGTRLTVL.

The genes are TRBV18 and TRBJ2-5; 8 bases agree with TRBD1. CDR1 and CDR2 (germline): KGHSH, LQKENI. V trimming: 3 bases; J trimming: 0 bases; junction bases outside the gene matches: 3. This CDR3 has 15 residues. CDR3 DNA: TGTGCCAGCTCACCCGGACAGGGCAACCAAGAGACCCAGTACTTC. Protein: CASSPGQGNQETQYF.

The chain carries TRBV9 and TRBJ1-2; 9 bases fit TRBD1. Germline loops: CDR1 SGDLS, CDR2 YYNGEE. J gave up 4 bases and V 4 bases, and 8 bases lay outside the gene matches. The CDR3 is 15 residues long. CDR3 sequence reads: CASSPRTGVVYGYTF. CDR3 coding DNA: TGTGCCAGCAGCCCCAGGACAGGGGTGGTCTATGGCTACACCTTC.

The V gene is TRBV9, the J gene TRBJ1-4; TRBD1 agrees at 7 bases. Germline V gives CDR1 SGDLS, CDR2 YYNGEE. The CDR3 totals 15 residues. Losses at the gene ends were 3 bases for V and 5 bases for J; bases not matched to a gene: 7. CDR3 sequence (DNA): TGTGCCAGCAGCGCGGCAGGGGGGTACAATGAAAAACTGTTTTTT. Translation gives CASSAAGGYNEKLFF.

The CDR3 DNA sequence: TGTGCCAGCAGCGTAACGAGTCAGGGAGAGCAGTACTTC. Its translation is CASSVTSQGEQYF. This sequence joins TRBV9 and TRBJ2-7, with D perhaps matching TRBD1 (5 bases). Germline V gives CDR1 SGDLS, CDR2 YYNGEE. CDR3 length equals 13 residues. The V end lost 1 base, the J end lost 7 bases, and 12 bases lay between the germline ends.

V gene TRBV30 combines with J gene TRBJ2-5, with D tentatively TRBD1 (7 bases). V lost 1 base and J lost 3, with 15 bases in between. CDR1 is GTSNPN and CDR2 is SVGIG in the germline V gene (reference sequence). The CDR3 is 15 amino acids. CDR3 coding DNA: TGTGCCTGGAGTGACAGGGGAGGTCCAAAAGAGACCCAGTACTTC. Encoded protein: CAWSDRGGPKETQYF.

The rearrangement uses TRBV5-5 and TRBJ1-5; D gene uncertain. V was shortened by 4 bases and J by 0 bases, with 11 bases between the two germline ends. The CDR3 is 15 amino acids. Germline loops: CDR1 SGHKS, CDR2 YYEKEE (reference sequence). The DNA of the CDR3 is TGTGCCAGCAGCCCCCGGAGTACTAGCAATCAGCCCCAGCATTTT. Translating gives CASSPRSTSNQPQHF. Complete variable domain (other parts from reference TRBV5-5 and TRBJ1-5): DAGVTQSPTHLIKTRGQQVTLRCSPISGHKSVSWYQQVLGQGPQFIFQYYEKEERGRGNFPDRFSARQFPNYSSELNVNALLLGDSALYLCASSPRSTSNQPQHFGDGTRLSIL.